These 22 T cell receptor beta chains share one sample of origin, sequenced in a study of tumor-infiltrating lymphocytes in primary liver carcinoma. Priming with a constant-region primer yielded TCR beta cDNA from roughly 500 ng total RNA. Slightly modified ARM-PCR with three nested multiplex PCR rounds yielded TCR beta libraries. Investigators reported that the first two PCR rounds, at around 10 cycles each, used TRBV1-TRBV30 forward primers with a C-beta reverse primer. TCRdb passed the multiplex PCR reads through MiXCR, listing each CDR3 protein once. The sample consists of tens of thousands of distinct CDR3 sequences, over 65% of them appearing once. Unsorted bulk tissue (about 20-30 mg) underwent RNA and DNA co-extraction. The sample comprised liver tumor tissue from sampling region 5. Subset: tumor region T5, tumor centre. The origin of the receptors is a middle-aged man with primary liver carcinoma and hepatitis B virus infection.

V usage is TRBV29-1 and J usage is TRBJ1-1; 8 positions agree with TRBD1. The ends lost 7 bases at V and 10 bases at J; junction bases unmatched: 20. CDR1 SQVTM and CDR2 ANQGSEA come from the germline V gene. The CDR3 contains 15 residues. The CDR3 DNA follows: TGCAGCGCTGACCGCTCTTTAGTACGACAGGGGAGAGCTTTCTTT. Translating it yields CSADRSLVRQGRAFF.

This clonotype was recorded many times. The chain combines TRBV28 with TRBJ2-7, with D tentatively TRBD2 (6 bases). V shed 11 bases and J shed 2 bases, with 13 bases lying between them. Germline CDR1 reads MDHEN; CDR2 reads SYDVKM. This CDR3 has 12 amino acids. In DNA form, the CDR3 reads TGTGCCTCCGCCCCGGGGGCCTACGAGCAGTACTTC. This codes for CASAPGAYEQYF.

This clonotype was found many times. The J gene is TRBJ2-1, the V gene TRBV28; D is uncertain. Trimming left V 5 bases short and J 7 bases short, with 21 bases between. CDR1 and CDR2 from the germline V gene are MDHEN and SYDVKM. The CDR3 is 16 amino acids. In DNA, the CDR3 is TGTGCCAGCAGTCCCCCCCGGACGGGTCGGTTAAATGAGCAGTTCTTC. Translating gives CASSPPRTGRLNEQFF.

As to this clonotype: This may arise from a read error, as a much more abundant clone is one base away. The chain combines TRBV6-1 with TRBJ2-2; 7 bases map to TRBD1. V shed 4 bases and J 4 bases; nucleotides not matched to a gene: 0. Germline V gene data show CDR1 as MNHNS and CDR2 as SASEGT. There are 13 residues in the CDR3. The CDR3 region has the DNA TGTGCCAGCAGTGGACAGGGCACCGGGGAGCTGTTTTTT. Protein product: CASSGQGTGELFF.

J is TRBJ2-3 and V is TRBV11-2, with D possibly matching TRBD2 (6 bases). Germline V lookup: CDR1 SGHAT, CDR2 FQNNGV. The CDR3 runs to 14 residues. DNA for the CDR3: TGTGGCGGAGGGGCACGGGAGCCCGCAGGTATGCAGTATTTT. Amino acids: CGGGAREPAGMQYF.

The rearrangement links TRBV29-1 to TRBJ2-1, with D possibly called TRBD1 or TRBD2 (5 bases each). Trimming removed 3 bases from V and 4 bases from J, with 16 bases in between. This CDR3 is 15 amino acids long. Germline-derived CDR1 and CDR2 are SQVTM and ANQGSEA. The DNA of the CDR3 is TGCAGCGTTGAGTGCCGGGACGTGGGTTACAATGAGCAGTTCTTC. It specifies CSVECRDVGYNEQFF.

This clonotype occurred many times. The chain employs TRBV28 and TRBJ1-4; D remains unclear. The CDR3 covers 15 residues. V was cut by 6 bases and J by 6 bases, with 17 bases left in between. The germline CDR1 and CDR2 sequences are MDHEN and SYDVKM. The CDR3 DNA is TGTGCCAGCAGAACGGGGTCGAGGGTGTATGAAAAACTGTTTTTT. It yields the protein CASRTGSRVYEKLFF.

To note about this clonotype: Given a much more abundant clone one base away, this may be a read error. The gene calls are TRBV28 and TRBJ2-7, with a possible D match to TRBD2 (5 bases). CDR3 length: 14 residues. Trimming took off 7 bases at V and 2 bases at J, with 15 bases between the two ends. Per the germline V gene, CDR1 is MDHEN and CDR2 is SYDVKM. The CDR3 region is CASNTLTGTYEQYF. The CDR3 nucleotides are TGTGCCAGCAACACCCTGACGGGAACCTACGAGCAGTACTTC.

Notes on this clonotype: A much larger clonotype is one base distant, so this may be a read error. The V and J genes are TRBV2 and TRBJ1-1, with D perhaps matching TRBD1 (6 bases). V lost 7 bases to trimming and J lost 5 bases, with 14 bases between them. The CDR3 contains 13 residues. CDR1 and CDR2 from the germline V gene are SNHLY and FYNNEI. The CDR3 DNA follows: TGTGCCAGCAATCGACAGGTAAGAACTGAAGCTTTCTTT. It encodes CASNRQVRTEAFF.

As for this clonotype: At one end the junction does not follow the germline gene, possibly because of a read error. The V and J genes are TRBV6-5 and TRBJ2-7, with D possibly TRBD2 on 5 matching bases. Germline CDR1 is MNHEY and CDR2 is SVGAGI. The CDR3 sequence is 13 residues long. For the CDR3, the DNA is TGTGCCAGCAGCCGTGCGAGCGGCTACGACCAGTACTTC. This encodes CASSRASGYDQYF.

On this clonotype itself: At one boundary the junction diverges from the germline segment, which might be a read error. The chain uses TRBV6-1 and TRBJ2-1; D unclear. Germline CDR1 and CDR2: MNHNS and SASEGT. CDR3 length equals 11 residues. This CDR3 reads CASSVQNEQFF. The CDR3 DNA reads TGTGCCAGTAGTGTACAGAATGAGCAGTTCTTC.

This chain links TRBV29-1 with TRBJ2-1; D gene unclear. V lost 5 bases and J lost 8, with 13 bases in between. Per germline, CDR1 SQVTM and CDR2 ANQGSEA. The CDR3 totals 12 residues. CDR3 residues: CSVLITCDEQFF. For the CDR3, the DNA is TGCAGCGTTTTGATTACCTGCGATGAGCAGTTCTTC.

This chain uses TRBV29-1 with TRBJ2-1; D possibly corresponds to TRBD1 (6 bases). The CDR3 length is 14 residues. Germline V CDR1 and CDR2: SQVTM, ANQGSEA. The V and J ends lost 7 bases and 8 bases respectively, with 21 bases between them. The CDR3 loop reads CSGMPGQGVYEQFF. Written as DNA, the CDR3 is TGCAGCGGAATGCCGGGACAAGGGGTGTATGAGCAGTTCTTC.

About this clonotype: A read error is possible here, since a much larger clone lies one base away. The J gene is TRBJ2-5, the V gene TRBV28; TRBD2 matches 8 bases. V dropped 11 bases and J dropped 8; count of bases not matched to a gene: 13. This CDR3 spans 13 amino acids. The germline gives CDR1 MDHEN, CDR2 SYDVKM. This CDR3 is CAHGSGSWDTQYF. The CDR3 DNA sequence: TGTGCCCACGGGAGCGGGAGTTGGGATACCCAGTACTTC.

The table lists this clonotype with many counts. The chain carries TRBV10-3 and TRBJ2-1, with 8 bases identical to TRBD2. The CDR3 covers 15 residues. Germline CDR1 is ENHRY and CDR2 is SYGVKD. V lost 4 bases to trimming and J lost 3 bases; unmatched junction nucleotides: 5. CDR3 loop: CAISVKAGDYNEQFF. The CDR3 coding sequence is TGTGCCATCAGTGTCAAAGCGGGAGACTACAATGAGCAGTTCTTC.

This clonotype was observed at least ten times. The chain has TRBV29-1 and TRBJ1-1; TRBD1 is a possible D gene (5 bases). Trimming shortened V by 4 bases and J by 2 bases, and 11 bases separated the two germline ends. Germline-derived CDR1 and CDR2 are SQVTM and ANQGSEA. The CDR3 length is 13 residues. CDR3 in amino acids: CSVAQQVNTEAFF. The DNA of the CDR3 is TGCAGCGTTGCCCAACAGGTTAACACTGAAGCTTTCTTT.

A remark on this clonotype: Its ends do not fully match the called genes, so a read error is possible. This chain joins TRBV11-2 and TRBJ2-2, with D tentatively TRBD2 (5 bases). There are 16 residues in the CDR3. Looked up from germline, CDR1 is SGHAT and CDR2 is FQNNGV. This CDR3 is CARSSRQASNTGELFF. The CDR3 DNA follows: TGTGCCCGCAGCTCCAGGCAGGCTTCGAACACCGGGGAGCTGTTCTTT. Together with reference TRBV11-2 and TRBJ2-2, the CDR3 gives the full variable domain: EAGVAQSPRYKIIEKRQSVAFWCNPISGHATLYWYQQILGQGPKLLIQFQNNGVVDDSQLPKDRFSAERLKGVDSTLKIQPAKLEDSAVYLCARSSRQASNTGELFFGEGSRLTVL.

Of note for this clonotype: A much larger clonotype is one base distant, so this may be a read error. The chain links TRBV28 to TRBJ2-6, with D hard to call. The CDR3 runs to 12 residues. Trimming cost V 7 bases and J 9 bases, with 10 bases left between them. The germline gives CDR1 MDHEN, CDR2 SYDVKM. The CDR3: CASNRFDNVLTF. DNA of the CDR3: TGTGCCAGCAATCGATTTGACAACGTCCTGACTTTC.

A remark on this clonotype: A read error may produce the germline difference seen at one junction end. Written as DNA, the CDR3 is TGCAGCGTTGGTACGACAGGGGGTGGGGGAGGCACTGAAGCATTCTTT. Translating gives CSVGTTGGGGGTEAFF. The chain uses TRBV29-1 and TRBJ1-1, with 9 nucleotides matching TRBD1. The CDR3 length is 16 residues. Per germline, CDR1 SQVTM and CDR2 ANQGSEA.

Regarding this clonotype: With a much larger clone just one base away, this may be a read error. The chain joins TRBV7-8 to TRBJ2-3; no reliable D call. Germline loops: CDR1 SGHVS, CDR2 FQNEAQ. The CDR3 has 16 residues. CDR3 nucleotides: TGTGCCGGCAGCTTAGTTGGTGGCTATAGCACAGATACGCAGTATTTT. Its protein product is CAGSLVGGYSTDTQYF.

For this clonotype: An end of the junction does not agree with germline; a read error may underlie this. The gene calls are TRBV4-2 and TRBJ2-5, with a weak D call TRBD2 (5 bases). Germline assignment: CDR1 LGHNA and CDR2 YNFKEQ. The CDR3 contains 14 residues. This CDR3 reads CVSGPAADQETQYF. Here the CDR3 DNA reads TGTGTCAGCGGCCCGGCGGCAGACCAAGAGACCCAGTACTTC.

About this clonotype itself: Sequence at one end of the junction differs from germline and may be a read error. The rearrangement joins TRBV29-1 to TRBJ2-3; D might be TRBD1 or TRBD2, each matching 6 bases. From germline, CDR1 is SQVTM and CDR2 ANQGSEA. There are 19 residues in the CDR3. The CDR3 DNA reads TGCAGCGTTGAAACTCATTGGGGCGGAGGGGGGTTTAGCACAAATACGCAGTATTTT. It yields the protein CSVETHWGGGGFSTNTQYF.